These T cell receptor beta chains were read from a single sample in a study of blood T cell repertoires in COVID-19. Sequencing used immunoSEQ multiplex PCR; TCRdb keeps in-frame clones, though not all of them. Here the sample spans 69,000 or so clones, more than 80% being singletons. Sequenced material: peripheral blood. Receptors originate from a woman of 80 years or more with active or convalescent COVID-19. CDR3s include the opening cysteine and the closing phenylalanine or tryptophan. D genes are given only for firm matches. The size field is filled for only some rows; it gives once, few, many or a size class.

TRBJ2-7 - TRBD1 TRBV27 CASSRWTGVYEQYF TGTGCCAGCAGCCGTTGGACAGGGGTTTACGAGCAGTACTTC
TRBJ1-6 - - TRBV15 CATSRVNSYNSPLHF TGTGCCACCAGCAGAGTTAACTCCTATAATTCACCCCTCCACTTT
TRBJ1-4 - - TRBV9 CASSVIPDEKLFF TGTGCCAGCAGCGTAATCCCAGATGAAAAACTGTTTTTT
TRBJ2-3 - - TRBV27 CATFGALTDTQYF TGTGCCACCTTCGGAGCCCTCACAGATACGCAGTATTTT
TRBJ2-7 - - TRBV2 CASGPYTYEQYF TGTGCCAGCGGGCCCTACACATACGAGCAGTACTTC
TRBJ1-1 few TRBD1 TRBV2 CASSLQGTVTEAFF TGTGCCAGCAGCCTACAGGGGACAGTCACTGAAGCTTTCTTT
TRBJ2-1 - TRBD1 TRBV10-3 CAIRNDRGVNEQFF TGTGCCATCAGAAACGACAGGGGGGTCAATGAGCAGTTCTTC
TRBJ2-7 - TRBD1 TRBV27 CASTFGQGCDEQYF TGTGCCAGCACTTTCGGACAGGGTTGCGACGAGCAGTACTTC
TRBJ2-7 - TRBD1 TRBV7-2 CASSSGQGEQYF TGTGCCAGCAGCTCGGGACAGGGAGAGCAGTACTTC
TRBJ1-3 - - TRBV18 CASSPRKAEGLSGNTIYF TGTGCCAGCTCACCACGAAAGGCCGAGGGTCTCTCTGGAAACACCATATATTTT
TRBJ1-2 - - TRBV7-3 CASSLYPGIRVDGYTF TGTGCCAGCAGCTTATACCCAGGGATTCGAGTGGATGGCTACACCTTC
TRBJ2-7 - TRBD2 TRBV9 CASSVGGRGAYEQYF TGTGCCAGCAGCGTAGGTGGTCGGGGGGCCTACGAGCAGTACTTC
TRBJ2-5 once TRBD1 TRBV10-3 CAIRGQGDQETQYF TGTGCCATCCGCGGACAGGGGGACCAAGAGACCCAGTACTTC
TRBJ2-5 - TRBD1 TRBV7-2 CASSQDRGRGETQYF TGTGCCAGCAGCCAAGACAGGGGGCGAGGGGAGACCCAGTACTTC
TRBJ2-3 - TRBD2 TRBV4-2 CASSLPGLAGTDTQYF TGTGCCAGCAGCTTACCGGGACTAGCGGGCACAGATACGCAGTATTTT
TRBJ2-6 - - TRBV5-6 CASSLWAGLVANVLTF TGTGCCAGCAGCTTGTGGGCTGGACTCGTTGCCAACGTCCTGACTTTC
TRBJ2-7 - TRBD1 TRBV2 CASRGTGWYEQYF TGTGCCAGCAGGGGGACAGGGTGGTACGAGCAGTACTTC
TRBJ2-3 - TRBD1 TRBV7-9 CASSPLQGTGLSADTQYF TGTGCCAGCAGCCCTCTTCAAGGGACAGGTTTAAGTGCAGATACGCAGTATTTT
TRBJ2-2 few TRBD1 TRBV3-1/TRBV3-2 CASSPGDRVAGELFF TGTGCCAGCAGCCCTGGGGACAGGGTGGCCGGGGAGCTGTTTTTT
TRBJ2-3 - - TRBV7-8 CASSPRGVTDTQYF TGTGCCAGCAGCCCCAGGGGGGTCACAGATACGCAGTATTTT
TRBJ2-7 - - TRBV7-2 CASSLGSSVGEQYF TGTGCCAGCAGCTTAGGTTCTAGCGTTGGCGAGCAGTACTTC
TRBJ1-2 - - TRBV2 CAKALDTNYGYTF TGTGCCAAAGCCCTGGACACCAACTATGGCTACACCTTC
TRBJ2-1 - - TRBV30 CAWKDWTGQFF TGTGCCTGGAAGGACTGGACGGGACAGTTCTTC
TRBJ2-7 - TRBD1 TRBV2 CASSGTGGRYEQYF TGTGCCAGCAGTGGGACAGGGGGCCGATACGAGCAGTACTTC
TRBJ2-7 - - TRBV5-1 CASSLDPITYEQYF TGCGCCAGCAGCTTGGATCCTATTACCTACGAGCAGTACTTC
TRBJ2-3 - - TRBV29-1 CSTSTDTQYF TGCAGCACAAGCACAGATACGCAGTATTTT
TRBJ1-1 - TRBD1 TRBV10-3 CARQRDRVNNTEAFF TGTGCCAGACAAAGGGACAGAGTGAACAACACTGAAGCTTTCTTT
TRBJ2-1 - - TRBV7-2 CASSLGTGLHEQFF TGTGCCAGCAGCTTAGGTACAGGGTTGCATGAGCAGTTCTTC
TRBJ2-3 - TRBD2 TRBV19 CASSIYSGPDTQYF TGTGCCAGTAGTATATATAGCGGGCCGGATACGCAGTATTTT
TRBJ1-6 - TRBD1 TRBV6-5 CASNQGAGKNSPLHF TGTGCCAGCAATCAGGGGGCAGGGAAAAATTCACCCCTCCACTTT
TRBJ2-1 - TRBD2 TRBV7-3 CASANSGGYNEQFF TGTGCCAGCGCGAATAGCGGGGGTTACAATGAGCAGTTCTTC
TRBJ2-7 - TRBD2 TRBV5-1 CASSLMGGTVSYEQYF TGCGCCAGCAGCTTGATGGGGGGGACGGTTTCCTACGAGCAGTACTTC
TRBJ1-4 few - TRBV5-1 CASSFSQRKIGRLEKLFF TGCGCCAGCAGCTTTTCGCAGCGGAAGATCGGCCGTTTGGAAAAACTGTTTTTT
TRBJ2-7 - TRBD2 TRBV5-6 CASTSGLGLAGDNAYEQYF TGTGCCAGCACCTCCGGGTTGGGACTAGCGGGTGACAACGCCTACGAGCAGTACTTC
TRBJ1-1 - TRBD1 TRBV28 CASSPRGRGSTEAFF TGTGCCAGCAGTCCCAGGGGCAGGGGGAGCACTGAAGCTTTCTTT
TRBJ2-7 - - TRBV27 CASSLAWSSYEQYF TGTGCCAGCAGTTTAGCTTGGAGCTCCTACGAGCAGTACTTC
TRBJ2-7 many - TRBV3-1/TRBV3-2 CASSQDLTVSYEQYF TGTGCCAGCAGCCAAGACCTGACAGTCTCCTACGAGCAGTACTTC
TRBJ2-7 - TRBD1 TRBV6-5 CASRQGQVEQYF TGTGCCAGCAGACAAGGACAGGTCGAGCAGTACTTC
TRBJ2-3 once - TRBV10-2 CASSEQPLDTQYF TGCGCCAGCAGTGAACAGCCCCTGGATACGCAGTATTTT
TRBJ2-1 - TRBD2 TRBV18 CASRTSGGSYNEQFF TGTGCCAGCCGCACTAGCGGGGGATCCTACAATGAGCAGTTCTTC
TRBJ1-2 few - TRBV4-1 CASSQMGLVSDGYTF TGCGCCAGCAGCCAGATGGGACTGGTTAGTGATGGCTACACCTTC
TRBJ2-5 few - TRBV29-1 CSVARAAGQETQYF TGCAGCGTAGCCCGGGCCGCGGGACAGGAGACCCAGTACTTC
TRBJ2-7 - TRBD2 TRBV28 CASSFSSGGPGEQYF TGTGCCAGCAGTTTTTCTAGCGGGGGACCGGGTGAGCAGTACTTC
TRBJ1-4 - TRBD1 TRBV6-2/TRBV6-3 CASSSMTGGEKLFF TGTGCCAGCAGCTCCATGACAGGGGGAGAAAAACTGTTTTTT
TRBJ1-2 - - TRBV7-2 CASSLLAGGNYGYTF TGTGCCAGCAGCTTACTGGCCGGCGGCAACTATGGCTACACCTTC
TRBJ1-2 few - TRBV24-1 CATMPARGGYGYTF TGTGCCACCATGCCGGCGCGGGGAGGCTATGGCTACACCTTC
TRBJ2-7 - TRBD2 TRBV28 CASSLGAGVSSYEQYF TGTGCCAGCAGTTTAGGGGCGGGGGTCTCCTCCTACGAGCAGTACTTC
TRBJ2-3 - TRBD2 TRBV18 CASSLLAGGTDTQYF TGTGCCAGCTCCCTACTAGCGGGAGGAACAGATACGCAGTATTTT
TRBJ2-7 - - TRBV3-1/TRBV3-2 CASTLSARSSYEQYF TGTGCCAGCACCCTTTCGGCGCGGAGCTCCTACGAGCAGTACTTC
TRBJ2-3 few - TRBV6-4 CASSVNEENTQYF TGTGCCAGCAGTGTAAACGAAGAGAATACGCAGTATTTT
TRBJ2-7 - - TRBV10-3 CAISDGRTYEQYF TGTGCCATCAGTGACGGGAGAACCTACGAGCAGTACTTC
TRBJ2-1 - - TRBV3-1/TRBV3-2 CATSLRAQRAEQFF TGTGCCACCTCCCTCCGAGCCCAGCGGGCGGAGCAGTTCTTC
TRBJ2-2 - - TRBV4-3 CASSTPRLAQHTGELFF TGCGCCAGCAGCACACCAAGGTTAGCGCAGCACACCGGGGAGCTGTTTTTT
TRBJ2-5 - - TRBV5-4 CASSLASGQETQYF TGTGCCAGCAGCTTGGCCAGCGGACAAGAGACCCAGTACTTC
TRBJ2-7 - - TRBV27 CASSLSIGGAYEQYF TGTGCCAGCAGTTTATCGATTGGGGGCGCCTACGAGCAGTACTTC
TRBJ1-3 - - TRBV29-1 CSVEDTGVYSGNTIYF TGCAGCGTTGAAGATACGGGGGTCTACTCTGGAAACACCATATATTTT
TRBJ1-4 - TRBD1 TRBV28 CASRPGTVYNEKLFF TGTGCCAGCAGGCCTGGGACAGTTTATAATGAAAAACTGTTTTTT
TRBJ2-1 - TRBD2 TRBV25-1 CASSSAGGPVNEQFF TGTGCCAGCAGTTCTGCGGGAGGGCCTGTGAATGAGCAGTTCTTC
TRBJ1-5 - - TRBV10-3 CAISAGAQGQPQHF TGTGCCATCAGTGCAGGGGCGCAGGGTCAGCCCCAGCATTTT